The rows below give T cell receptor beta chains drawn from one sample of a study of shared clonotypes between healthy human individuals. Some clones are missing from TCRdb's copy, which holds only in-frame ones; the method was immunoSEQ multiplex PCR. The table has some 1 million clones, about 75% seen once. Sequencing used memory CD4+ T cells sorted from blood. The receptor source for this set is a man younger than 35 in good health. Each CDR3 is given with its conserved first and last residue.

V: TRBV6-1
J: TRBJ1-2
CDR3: CASFTGGDDGYTF

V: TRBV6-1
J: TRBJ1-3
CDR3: CASSDGGVWGRNSGNTIYF

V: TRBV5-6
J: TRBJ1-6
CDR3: CASSLGDGKSPLHF

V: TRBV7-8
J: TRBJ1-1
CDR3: CASSSHRGMSTEAFF

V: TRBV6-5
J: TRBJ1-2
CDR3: CASSYSASGGGYTF

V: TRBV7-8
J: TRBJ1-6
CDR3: CASSFGTLNSPLHF

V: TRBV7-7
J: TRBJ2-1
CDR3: CASSLSPYAGNEQFF

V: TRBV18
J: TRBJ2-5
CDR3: CASSRGSQETQYF

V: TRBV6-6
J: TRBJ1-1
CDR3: CASTSDEMNTEAFF

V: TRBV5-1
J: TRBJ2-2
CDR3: CASSSERRNTGELFF

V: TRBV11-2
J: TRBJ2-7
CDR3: CASSPDQVGYEQYF

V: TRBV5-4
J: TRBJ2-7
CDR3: CASSFASYEQYF

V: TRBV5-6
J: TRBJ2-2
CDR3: CASSGRQGAVGELFF

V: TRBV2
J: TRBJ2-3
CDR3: CASSGGRIQATDTQYF

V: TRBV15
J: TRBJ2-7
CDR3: CATSRDAGPYEQYF